These T cell receptor beta chains were read from a single sample in a study of cytomegalovirus exposure and HLA in healthy donors. This table comes from immunoSEQ multiplex PCR, and its TCRdb copy is limited to in-frame clones, with some not included. The sample records about 160,000 clones, approximately 74% being singletons. The specimen was PBMCs. All receptors come from a woman in her 30s in good health and CMV-seronegative. Both conserved end residues are part of each CDR3.

j_call,v_call,cdr3_aa
TRBJ1-4,TRBV4-1,CASSTPGSTNEKLFF
TRBJ2-1,TRBV9,CASSVLPAGREVEQFF
TRBJ1-1,TRBV28,CASSLWTEEAFF
TRBJ2-7,TRBV27,CASTRTGGSYEQYF
TRBJ2-2,TRBV20-1,CSGLGAGELFF
TRBJ2-5,TRBV7-6,CASRGTEETQYF
TRBJ1-4,TRBV7-3,CASSLTGGTNEKLFF
TRBJ1-5,TRBV7-2,CASSLDRGDQPQHF
TRBJ2-7,TRBV7-6,CASSSFTSGKLYF
TRBJ2-3,TRBV6-1,CASSESRSTDTQYF
TRBJ1-6,TRBV7-8,CASSLYAGRNSPLHF
TRBJ1-1,TRBV7-9,CASSRFGTLNTEAFF
TRBJ2-6,TRBV7-9,CASSLQGVGANVLTF
TRBJ2-3,TRBV5-4,CASSPGSTDTQYF
TRBJ2-1,TRBV4-3,CASSQGVAREQFF
TRBJ1-1,TRBV11-1,CASSQGDTEAFF
TRBJ2-7,TRBV19,CASSRTGRGGVMNSEQYF
TRBJ2-1,TRBV28,CASSPKRESVFESNEQFF
TRBJ1-1,TRBV19,CASSARGDGEAFF
TRBJ1-5,TRBV2,CASSEARVQPQHF
TRBJ2-3,TRBV7-3,CASSVVAGVTDTQYF
TRBJ2-7,TRBV7-2,CASSLTPDRYEQYF
TRBJ1-5,TRBV6-5,CASSQGYSNQPQHF
TRBJ2-7,TRBV28,CASSNRDSAFYEQYF
TRBJ2-5,TRBV27,CASRLRVGGSVSETQYF
TRBJ2-5,TRBV5-4,CASNASLGQGTETQYF
TRBJ2-7,TRBV29-1,CSVGPSDRLFYEQYF
TRBJ2-3,TRBV5-4,CASSLGPDFSTDTQYF
TRBJ2-3,TRBV7-6,CASRGRGLAGDTDTQYF
TRBJ1-1,TRBV7-3,CASSTRGGTEAFF
TRBJ2-1,TRBV9,CASSVESTEQFF
TRBJ1-2,TRBV7-9,CASSPRDRGYGGYTF
TRBJ2-7,TRBV7-8,CASSSRTTSSYEQYF
TRBJ1-2,TRBV5-1,CASSPAGTGASGYTF
TRBJ1-1,TRBV28,CASSLTGPNTEAFF
TRBJ2-5,TRBV6-1,CASSEGLAGPQETQYF
TRBJ1-1,TRBV5-1,CASRPTGDGLEAFF
TRBJ2-1,TRBV2,CASSPTSGRAFEQFF
TRBJ1-4,TRBV2,CASSGQGRGEKLFF
TRBJ2-5,TRBV5-5,CASSYTSGQETQYF
TRBJ1-1,TRBV13,CASSRSSEAFF
TRBJ1-6,TRBV5-1,CASSPTVSYNSPLHF
TRBJ2-1,TRBV19,CASTHRGQGAEQFF
TRBJ2-7,TRBV5-1,CASSSTGYEQYF
TRBJ2-1,TRBV28,CASSAIDRGWHEQFF
TRBJ2-3,TRBV20-1,CSASRDTQYF
TRBJ1-3,TRBV30,CAWSAALTGTRNTIYF
TRBJ2-1,TRBV6-1,CASSEALNSYNEQFF
TRBJ1-6,TRBV28,CASSFDGQGNSPLHF
TRBJ2-5,TRBV2,CASSADSSETQYF
TRBJ1-1,TRBV7-8,CASSPLGGTEAFF
TRBJ2-1,TRBV7-9,CSSSLEYGRSYNEQFF
TRBJ2-2,TRBV4-2,CASSQDFLAQQGELFF